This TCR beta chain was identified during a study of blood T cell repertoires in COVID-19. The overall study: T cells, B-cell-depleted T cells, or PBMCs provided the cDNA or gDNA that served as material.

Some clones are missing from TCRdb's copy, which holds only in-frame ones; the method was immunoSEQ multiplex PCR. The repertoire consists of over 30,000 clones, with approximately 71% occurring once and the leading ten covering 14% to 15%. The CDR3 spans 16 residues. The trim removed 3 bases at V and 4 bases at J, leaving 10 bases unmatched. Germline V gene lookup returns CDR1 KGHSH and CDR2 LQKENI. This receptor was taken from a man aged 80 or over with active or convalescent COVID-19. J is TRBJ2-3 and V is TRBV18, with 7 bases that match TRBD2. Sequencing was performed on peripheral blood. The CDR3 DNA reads TGTGCCAGCTCACCGCGTGGGGGAGGGCCAGCAGATACGCAGTATTTT. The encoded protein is CASSPRGGGPADTQYF.